This entry is about one T cell receptor (beta chain). The antigen remains undetermined. The CDR3 is 16 residues long. Trimming at V came to 4 bases and at J to 7 bases, leaving 9 bases not matched to a gene. This entry is derived from a study of T-cell reconstitution after alpha-beta-depleted transplantation in children. Study findings and constraints: At the one-year point after transplant, T-cell counts and TCRbeta diversity were found to come mostly from T cells that had been newly produced. At around two months after transplant, the alpha-beta T cells were reportedly derived from several hundred expanded clones that came from non-depleted graft cells. The origin of high day-60 TCRbeta diversity in some patients lay in surviving recipient T cells and thymic progenitors.

Unique molecular identifiers featured in how the TCRbeta library was prepared. TCRdb re-called the PCR reads through MiXCR, storing one row per CDR3 protein. The repertoire includes approximately 190,000 distinct CDR3 sequences, 7% to 9% of them detected once, and roughly a third sits in the top ten. This chain links TRBV12-3 or TRBV12-4 with TRBJ2-1; 11 bases match TRBD2. The sample in question was PBMCs, mostly from graft donor cells, obtained 360 days after TCRalphabeta/CD19-depleted stem cell transplant. This TCR was sampled from a male patient aged 2 to 10 who had a stem cell transplant for acute myeloid leukemia, so the T cells may come from the graft donor. The CDR3, as DNA: TGTGCCAGCAGTTCCGTTAGCGGGAGGGCCTGGAATGAGCAGTTCTTC. Its translation is CASSSVSGRAWNEQFF.